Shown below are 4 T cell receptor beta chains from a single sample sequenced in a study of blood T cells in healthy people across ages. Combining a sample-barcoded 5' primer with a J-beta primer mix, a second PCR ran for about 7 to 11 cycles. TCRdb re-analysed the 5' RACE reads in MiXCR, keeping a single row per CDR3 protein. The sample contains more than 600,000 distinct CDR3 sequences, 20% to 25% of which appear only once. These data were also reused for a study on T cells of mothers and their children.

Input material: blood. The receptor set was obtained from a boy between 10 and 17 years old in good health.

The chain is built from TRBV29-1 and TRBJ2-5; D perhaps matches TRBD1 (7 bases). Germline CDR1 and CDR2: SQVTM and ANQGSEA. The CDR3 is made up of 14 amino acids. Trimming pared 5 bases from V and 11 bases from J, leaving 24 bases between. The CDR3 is CSVHDRAPPGEQYF. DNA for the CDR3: TGCAGCGTTCATGACAGGGCTCCCCCGGGGGAGCAGTACTTC.

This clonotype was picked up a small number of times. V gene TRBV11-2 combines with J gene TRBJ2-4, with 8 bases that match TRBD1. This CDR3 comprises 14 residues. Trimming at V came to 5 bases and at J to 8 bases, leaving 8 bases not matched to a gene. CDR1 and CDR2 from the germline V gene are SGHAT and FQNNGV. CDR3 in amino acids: CASSADRAFDIQYF. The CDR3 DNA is TGTGCCAGCAGCGCGGACAGGGCCTTTGACATTCAGTACTTC. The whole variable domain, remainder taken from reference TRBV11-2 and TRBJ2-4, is EAGVAQSPRYKIIEKRQSVAFWCNPISGHATLYWYQQILGQGPKLLIQFQNNGVVDDSQLPKDRFSAERLKGVDSTLKIQPAKLEDSAVYLCASSADRAFDIQYFGAGTRLSVL.

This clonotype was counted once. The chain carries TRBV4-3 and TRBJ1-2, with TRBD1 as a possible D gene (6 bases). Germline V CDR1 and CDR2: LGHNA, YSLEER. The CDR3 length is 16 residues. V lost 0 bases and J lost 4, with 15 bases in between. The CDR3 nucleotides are TGCGCCAGCAGCCAAGATAATACAGGGTCGCGCTATGGCTACACCTTC. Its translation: CASSQDNTGSRYGYTF.

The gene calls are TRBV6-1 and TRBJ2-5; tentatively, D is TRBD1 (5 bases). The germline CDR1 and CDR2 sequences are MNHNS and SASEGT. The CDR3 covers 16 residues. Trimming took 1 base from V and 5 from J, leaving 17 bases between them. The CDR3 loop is CASSEEAVGVWETQYF. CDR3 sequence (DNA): TGTGCCAGCAGTGAAGAAGCTGTAGGGGTCTGGGAGACCCAGTACTTC.